Presented here are 4 T cell receptor beta chains from one specimen sequenced in a study of blood T cell repertoires in COVID-19. The method was immunoSEQ multiplex PCR; TCRdb's version includes in-frame clones alone and lacks a portion of them. The table shows 95,000 to 110,000 clones, with around 88% occurring only once. Sequenced: peripheral blood. The receptors were gathered from a man in his forties or fifties with active or convalescent COVID-19.

The chain carries TRBV7-2 and TRBJ2-5; TRBD2 matches at 8 bases. Germline values: CDR1 SGHTA, CDR2 FQGNSA. The CDR3 has 18 residues. With 2 bases clipped from V and 1 base from J, the junction kept 12 bases outside the gene matches. CDR3 DNA: TGTGCCAGCAGCTTACAGAAGTGGGCTAGCGGGTTCCAAGAGACCCAGTACTTC. It specifies CASSLQKWASGFQETQYF.

The rearrangement uses TRBV7-8 and TRBJ2-5; the D call may be TRBD1 or TRBD2 (5 bases each). Between the trimmed V and J ends, which lost 8 bases and 3 bases, there was a span of 16 bases. This CDR3 comprises 14 residues. Germline values: CDR1 SGHVS, CDR2 FQNEAQ. DNA for the CDR3: TGTGCCAGCGGCCGGGGCCAGAGAGAAGAGACCCAGTACTTC. It encodes CASGRGQREETQYF.

The J gene is TRBJ1-2, the V gene TRBV6-6, with 8 bases fitting TRBD1. This CDR3 contains 15 residues. Trimming cost V 5 bases and J 7 bases; bases outside gene matches: 12. From germline, CDR1 is MNHNY and CDR2 SVGAGI (reference sequence). The DNA for the CDR3 is TGTGCCAGCAGTAGCACCGGGACAGGAGGGGGTGGCTACACCTTC. Translated: CASSSTGTGGGGYTF.

The V gene is TRBV5-4, the J gene TRBJ1-1, with 7 nucleotides matching TRBD1. Trimming cost V 6 bases and J 0 bases; bases outside gene matches: 11. The length of the CDR3 is 16 residues. The germline V gene encodes CDR1 SGHNT and CDR2 YYREEE (reference sequence). CDR3 sequence (DNA): TGTGCCAGCAAGGGGGCGATCGATCCCTTGAACACTGAAGCTTTCTTT. It translates to CASKGAIDPLNTEAFF. Full variable domain (rest looked up from reference TRBV5-4 and TRBJ1-1): ETGVTQSPTHLIKTRGQQVTLRCSSQSGHNTVSWYQQALGQGPQFIFQYYREEENGRGNFPPRFSGLQFPNYSSELNVNALELDDSALYLCASKGAIDPLNTEAFFGQGTRLTVV.